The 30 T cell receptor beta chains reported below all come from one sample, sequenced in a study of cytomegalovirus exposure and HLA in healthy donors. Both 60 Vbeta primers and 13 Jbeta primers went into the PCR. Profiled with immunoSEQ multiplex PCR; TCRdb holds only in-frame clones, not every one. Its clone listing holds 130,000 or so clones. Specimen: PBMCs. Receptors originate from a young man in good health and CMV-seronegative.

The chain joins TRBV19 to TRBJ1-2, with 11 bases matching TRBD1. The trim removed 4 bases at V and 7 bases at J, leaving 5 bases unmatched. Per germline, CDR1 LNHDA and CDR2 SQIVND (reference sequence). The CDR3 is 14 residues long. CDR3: CASSRGTGGGGYTF. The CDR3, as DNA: TGTGCCAGTAGTAGGGGGACAGGGGGAGGTGGCTACACCTTC. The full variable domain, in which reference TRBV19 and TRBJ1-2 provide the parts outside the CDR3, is DGGITQSPKYLFRKEGQNVTLSCEQNLNHDAMYWYRQDPGQGLRLIYYSQIVNDFQKGDIAEGYSVSREKKESFPLTVTSAQKNPTAFYLCASSRGTGGGGYTFGSGTRLTVV.

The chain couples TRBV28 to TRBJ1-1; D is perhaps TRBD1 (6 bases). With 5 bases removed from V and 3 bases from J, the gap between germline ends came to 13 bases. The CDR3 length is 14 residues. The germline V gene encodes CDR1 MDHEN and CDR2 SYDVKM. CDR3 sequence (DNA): TGTGCCAGCAGTCCCGGGGACACCTACACTGAAGCTTTCTTT. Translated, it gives CASSPGDTYTEAFF.

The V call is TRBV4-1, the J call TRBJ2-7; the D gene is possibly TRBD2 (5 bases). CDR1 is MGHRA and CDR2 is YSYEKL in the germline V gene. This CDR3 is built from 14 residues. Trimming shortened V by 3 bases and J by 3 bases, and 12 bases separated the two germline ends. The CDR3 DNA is TGCGCCAGCAGCCAGAACGGGATAAACTACGAGCAGTACTTC. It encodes CASSQNGINYEQYF.

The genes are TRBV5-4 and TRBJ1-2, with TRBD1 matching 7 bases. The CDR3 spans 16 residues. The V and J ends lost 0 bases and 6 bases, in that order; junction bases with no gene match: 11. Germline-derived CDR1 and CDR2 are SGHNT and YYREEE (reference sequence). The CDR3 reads CASSLEGAVGSDGYTF. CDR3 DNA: TGTGCCAGCAGCTTGGAGGGGGCAGTGGGTTCCGATGGCTACACCTTC.

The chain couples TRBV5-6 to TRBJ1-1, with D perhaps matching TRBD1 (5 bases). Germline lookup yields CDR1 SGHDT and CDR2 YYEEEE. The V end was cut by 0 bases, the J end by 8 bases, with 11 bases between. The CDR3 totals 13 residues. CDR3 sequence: CASSLAGKGEAFF. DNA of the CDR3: TGTGCCAGCAGCTTGGCTGGTAAGGGGGAAGCTTTCTTT.

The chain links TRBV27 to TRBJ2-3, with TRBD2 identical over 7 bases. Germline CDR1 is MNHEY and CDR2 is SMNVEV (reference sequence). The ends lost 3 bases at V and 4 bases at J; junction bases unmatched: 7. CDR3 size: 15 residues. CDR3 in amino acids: CASSLTPGGPDTQYF. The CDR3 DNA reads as TGTGCCAGCAGTTTGACACCGGGGGGACCAGATACGCAGTATTTT.

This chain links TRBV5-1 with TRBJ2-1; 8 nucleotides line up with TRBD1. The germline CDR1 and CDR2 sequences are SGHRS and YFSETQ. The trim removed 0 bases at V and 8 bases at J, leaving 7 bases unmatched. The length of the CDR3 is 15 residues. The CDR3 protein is CASSLVWTGLYEQFF. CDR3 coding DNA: TGCGCCAGCAGCTTGGTGTGGACAGGGCTGTATGAGCAGTTCTTC. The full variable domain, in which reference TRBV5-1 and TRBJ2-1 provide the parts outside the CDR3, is KAGVTQTPRYLIKTRGQQVTLSCSPISGHRSVSWYQQTPGQGLQFLFEYFSETQRNKGNFPGRFSGRQFSNSRSEMNVSTLELGDSALYLCASSLVWTGLYEQFFGPGTRLTVL.

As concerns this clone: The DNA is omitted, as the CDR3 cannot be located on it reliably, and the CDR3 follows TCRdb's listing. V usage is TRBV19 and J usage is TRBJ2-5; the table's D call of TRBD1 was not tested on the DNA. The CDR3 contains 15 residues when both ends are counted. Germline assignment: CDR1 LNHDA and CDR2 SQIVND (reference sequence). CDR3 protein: CASTSGGQGQETQYF.

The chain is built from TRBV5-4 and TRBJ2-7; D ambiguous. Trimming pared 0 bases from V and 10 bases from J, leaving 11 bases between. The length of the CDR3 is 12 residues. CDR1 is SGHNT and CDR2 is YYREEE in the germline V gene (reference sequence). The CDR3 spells CASSLAQSPQYF. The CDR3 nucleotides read TGTGCCAGCAGCTTGGCCCAATCCCCCCAGTACTTC.

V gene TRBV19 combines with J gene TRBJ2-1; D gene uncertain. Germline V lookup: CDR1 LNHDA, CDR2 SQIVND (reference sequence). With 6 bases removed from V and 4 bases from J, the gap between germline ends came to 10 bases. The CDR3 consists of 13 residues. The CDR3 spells CASSPSPYNEQFF. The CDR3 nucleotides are TGTGCCAGTAGCCCAAGCCCGTACAATGAGCAGTTCTTC.

The CDR3 is CASSLSDRFQETQYF. The CDR3 DNA reads as TGTGCCAGCAGTTTATCTGACAGGTTTCAAGAGACCCAGTACTTC. The rearrangement uses TRBV27 and TRBJ2-5; tentatively, D is TRBD1 (6 bases). There are 15 residues in the CDR3. The V gene's germline CDR1 is MNHEY and CDR2 SMNVEV (reference sequence). Trimming left V 0 bases short and J 2 bases short, with 10 bases between.

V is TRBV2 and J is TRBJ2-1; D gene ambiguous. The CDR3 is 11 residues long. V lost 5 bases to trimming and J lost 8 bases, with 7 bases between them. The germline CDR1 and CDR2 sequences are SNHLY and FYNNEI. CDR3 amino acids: CASSHGYEQFF. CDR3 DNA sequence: TGTGCCAGCAGTCACGGGTATGAGCAGTTCTTC.

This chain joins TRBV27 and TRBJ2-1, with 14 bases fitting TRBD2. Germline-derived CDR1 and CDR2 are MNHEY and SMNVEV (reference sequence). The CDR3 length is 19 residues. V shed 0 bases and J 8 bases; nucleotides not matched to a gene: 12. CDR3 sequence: CASSLSSGSGTSGRDEQFF. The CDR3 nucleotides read TGTGCCAGCAGTTTATCCTCGGGTTCGGGGACTAGCGGGAGAGATGAGCAGTTCTTC.

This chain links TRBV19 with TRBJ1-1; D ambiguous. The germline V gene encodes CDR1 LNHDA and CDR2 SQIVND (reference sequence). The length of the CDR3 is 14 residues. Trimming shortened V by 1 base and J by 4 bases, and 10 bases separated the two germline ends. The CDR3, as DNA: TGTGCCAGTAGTATAGGTGGAGGGCCCACTGAAGCTTTCTTT. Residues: CASSIGGGPTEAFF. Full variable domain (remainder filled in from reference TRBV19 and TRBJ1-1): DGGITQSPKYLFRKEGQNVTLSCEQNLNHDAMYWYRQDPGQGLRLIYYSQIVNDFQKGDIAEGYSVSREKKESFPLTVTSAQKNPTAFYLCASSIGGGPTEAFFGQGTRLTVV.

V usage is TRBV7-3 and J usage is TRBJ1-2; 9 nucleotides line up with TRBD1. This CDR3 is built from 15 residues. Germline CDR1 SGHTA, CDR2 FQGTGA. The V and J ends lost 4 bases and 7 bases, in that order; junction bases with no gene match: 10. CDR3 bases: TGTGCCAGCAGCTCCCGGGACAGGGAAGAGGGTGGCTACACCTTC. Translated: CASSSRDREEGGYTF.

CDR3 amino acids: CATSRAHGLRNTEAFF. The CDR3 DNA reads TGTGCCACCAGCAGAGCCCACGGTCTCCGAAACACTGAAGCTTTCTTT. The chain uses TRBV15 and TRBJ1-1; no clear D gene. This CDR3 is 16 amino acids long. V lost 1 base, J lost 2 bases, and 14 bases lay in between. The germline gives CDR1 LNHNV, CDR2 YYDKDF (reference sequence).

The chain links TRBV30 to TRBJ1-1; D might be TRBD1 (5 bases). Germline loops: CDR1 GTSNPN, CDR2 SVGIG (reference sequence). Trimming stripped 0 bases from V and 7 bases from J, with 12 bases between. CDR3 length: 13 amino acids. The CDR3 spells CAWSVIFDSEAFF. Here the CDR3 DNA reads TGTGCCTGGAGTGTTATCTTCGACAGTGAAGCTTTCTTT.

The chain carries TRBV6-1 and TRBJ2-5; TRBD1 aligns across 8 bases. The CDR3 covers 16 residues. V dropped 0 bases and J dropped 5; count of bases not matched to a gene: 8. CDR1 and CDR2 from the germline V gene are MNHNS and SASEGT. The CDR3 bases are TGTGCCAGCAGTGAAGCGCAGGGGGCAGGGGGGGAGACCCAGTACTTC. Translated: CASSEAQGAGGETQYF.

This chain's CDR3 is CASSPTGTYYEQYF. CDR3 coding DNA: TGTGCCAGTAGCCCCACCGGTACTTACTACGAGCAGTACTTC. The chain is built from TRBV19 and TRBJ2-7; no clear D gene. V dropped 6 bases and J dropped 3 bases, with 15 bases sitting between them. CDR1 and CDR2 from the germline V gene are LNHDA and SQIVND (reference sequence). This CDR3 spans 14 amino acids.

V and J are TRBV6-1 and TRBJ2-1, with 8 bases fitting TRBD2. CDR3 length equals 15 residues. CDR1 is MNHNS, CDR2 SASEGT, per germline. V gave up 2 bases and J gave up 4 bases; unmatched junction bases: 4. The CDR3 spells CASSEILAAYNEQFF. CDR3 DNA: TGTGCCAGCAGTGAAATACTAGCGGCGTACAATGAGCAGTTCTTC.

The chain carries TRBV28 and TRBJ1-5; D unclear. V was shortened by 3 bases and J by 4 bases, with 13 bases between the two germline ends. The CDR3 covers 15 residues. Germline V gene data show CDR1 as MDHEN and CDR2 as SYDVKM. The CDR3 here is CASSFLISGNQPQHF. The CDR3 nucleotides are TGTGCCAGCAGTTTTCTAATTTCGGGAAATCAGCCCCAGCATTTT.

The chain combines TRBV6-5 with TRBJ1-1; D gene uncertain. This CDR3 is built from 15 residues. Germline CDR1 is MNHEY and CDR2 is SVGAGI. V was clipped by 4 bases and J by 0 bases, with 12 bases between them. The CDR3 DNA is TGTGCCAGCAGTTCCGTCAGGCGTTTGAACACTGAAGCTTTCTTT. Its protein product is CASSSVRRLNTEAFF.

CDR3 nucleotide sequence: TGTGCCAGCAGTGAAATAGGTAGCGGGAGCTCAGATACGCAGTATTTT. This sequence encodes CASSEIGSGSSDTQYF. The chain is built from TRBV25-1 and TRBJ2-3, with 9 bases lining up with TRBD2. V lost 2 bases to trimming and J lost 4 bases; unmatched junction nucleotides: 7. This CDR3 has 16 amino acids. Germline CDR1 reads MGHDK; CDR2 reads SYGVNS.

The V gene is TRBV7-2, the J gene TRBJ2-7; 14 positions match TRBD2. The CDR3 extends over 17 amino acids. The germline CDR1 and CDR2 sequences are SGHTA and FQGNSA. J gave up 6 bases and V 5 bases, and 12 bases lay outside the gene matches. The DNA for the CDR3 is TGTGCCAGCAGCCTCCTTGCCGGGACTAGCGGGAGTCGCGAGCAGTACTTC. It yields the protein CASSLLAGTSGSREQYF.

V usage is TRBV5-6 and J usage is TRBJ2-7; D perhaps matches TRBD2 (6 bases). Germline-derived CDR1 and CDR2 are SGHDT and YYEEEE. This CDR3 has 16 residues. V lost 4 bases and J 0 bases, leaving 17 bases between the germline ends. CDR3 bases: TGTGCCAGCAGCGCGGGGAGCCAGGCTAGCTCCTACGAGCAGTACTTC. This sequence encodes CASSAGSQASSYEQYF.

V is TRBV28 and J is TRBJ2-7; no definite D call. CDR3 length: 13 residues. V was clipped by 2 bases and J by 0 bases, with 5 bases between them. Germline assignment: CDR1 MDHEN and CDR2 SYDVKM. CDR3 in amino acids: CASSLPLSYEQYF. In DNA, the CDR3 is TGTGCCAGCAGTTTACCTCTCTCCTACGAGCAGTACTTC.

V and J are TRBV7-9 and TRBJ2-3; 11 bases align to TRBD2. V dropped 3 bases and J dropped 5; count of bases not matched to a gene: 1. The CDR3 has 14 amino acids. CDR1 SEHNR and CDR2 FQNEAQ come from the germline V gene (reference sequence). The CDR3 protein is CASSFSGRGDTQYF. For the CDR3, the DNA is TGTGCCAGCAGCTTTAGCGGGAGGGGAGATACGCAGTATTTT.

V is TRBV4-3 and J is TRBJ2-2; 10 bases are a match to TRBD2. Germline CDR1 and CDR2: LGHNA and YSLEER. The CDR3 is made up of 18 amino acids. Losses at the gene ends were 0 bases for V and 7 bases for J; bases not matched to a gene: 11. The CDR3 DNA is TGCGCCAGCAGCCAAGATCTGGCTAGCGGGAGTCGGAACGGGGAGCTGTTTTTT. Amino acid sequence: CASSQDLASGSRNGELFF.

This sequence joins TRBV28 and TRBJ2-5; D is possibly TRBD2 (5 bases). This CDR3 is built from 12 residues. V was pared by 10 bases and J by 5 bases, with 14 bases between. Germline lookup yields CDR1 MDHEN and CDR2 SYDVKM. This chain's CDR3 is CATLASWETQYF. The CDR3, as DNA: TGTGCCACCCTTGCTAGCTGGGAGACCCAGTACTTC.

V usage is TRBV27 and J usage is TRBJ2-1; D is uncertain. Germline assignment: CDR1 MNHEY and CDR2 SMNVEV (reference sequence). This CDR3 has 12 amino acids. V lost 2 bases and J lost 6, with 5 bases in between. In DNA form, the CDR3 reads TGTGCCAGCAGTTTAGGCCCCAATGAGCAGTTCTTC. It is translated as CASSLGPNEQFF.